These 13 T cell receptor beta chains were sequenced from one sample in a study of control samples from healthy donors and cancer patients. Method: immunoSEQ multiplex PCR; TCRdb's copy keeps in-frame clones and lacks some. The sample records about 180,000 clones, around 90% being singletons. Sequencing was performed on blood. The receptors here all came from a woman aged 50 to 65 in good health.

The chain couples TRBV6-5 to TRBJ1-2, with 8 bases identical to TRBD1. The CDR3 extends over 13 amino acids. From germline, CDR1 is MNHEY and CDR2 SVGAGI. V gave up 8 bases and J gave up 5 bases; unmatched junction bases: 7. CDR3 protein: CASGGTGPYGYTF. In DNA form, the CDR3 reads TGTGCCAGCGGGGGGACAGGTCCTTATGGCTACACCTTC.

This clone showed up just once. For the CDR3, the DNA is TGTGCCAGCAGCCATGGACCCGGGACAGGGAACCTTAATCAGCCCCAGCATTTT. It encodes CASSHGPGTGNLNQPQHF. V is TRBV7-9 and J is TRBJ1-5; 9 bases match TRBD1. This CDR3 has 18 amino acids. The V and J ends lost 5 bases and 4 bases, in that order; junction bases with no gene match: 15. The germline V gene encodes CDR1 SEHNR and CDR2 FQNEAQ (reference sequence).

This clone was found once. The chain couples TRBV3-1 (or the pseudogene TRBV3-2) to TRBJ1-4, with TRBD1 matching over 9 bases. This CDR3 is built from 14 residues. Germline V lookup: CDR1 LGHDT, CDR2 YNNKEL (reference sequence). Unmatched junction bases numbered 4, after V lost 5 bases and J lost 6 bases. The DNA for the CDR3 is TGTGCCAGCAGCTCCTGGGACAGGGATGAAAAACTGTTTTTT. Translation gives CASSSWDRDEKLFF.

The rearrangement joins TRBV28 to TRBJ2-7; no definite D call. CDR1 MDHEN and CDR2 SYDVKM come from the germline V gene. This CDR3 region has 15 residues. V was clipped by 6 bases and J by 3 bases, with 18 bases between them. CDR3 loop: CASSLRSTASYEQYF. The CDR3 DNA follows: TGTGCCAGCAGCCTCAGGAGCACAGCCAGCTACGAGCAGTACTTC.

DNA of the CDR3: TGTGCCAGTCCCCGACTAGCGGGAACGAACACCGGGGAGCTGTTTTTT. Translating it yields CASPRLAGTNTGELFF. The rearrangement joins TRBV6-6 to TRBJ2-2, with 11 bases identical to TRBD2. CDR3 length: 16 amino acids. Trimming cost V 9 bases and J 0 bases; bases outside gene matches: 6. The germline gives CDR1 MNHNY, CDR2 SVGAGI (reference sequence).

This clone was recorded once. The chain joins TRBV6-2 or TRBV6-3 to TRBJ2-3; D may match TRBD1 or TRBD2 (5 bases each). The V end was cut by 6 bases, the J end by 2 bases, with 18 bases between. Germline CDR1 MNHEY, CDR2 SVGEGT. The CDR3 is made up of 16 amino acids. The CDR3 loop reads CASSPGGSRYTDTQYF. The CDR3 DNA reads TGTGCCAGCAGCCCTGGGGGTAGCAGATACACAGATACGCAGTATTTT.

The chain employs TRBV2 and TRBJ1-6; no reliable D call. V was cut by 6 bases and J by 9 bases, with 12 bases left in between. CDR1 and CDR2 from the germline V gene are SNHLY and FYNNEI. The CDR3 is 13 amino acids. CDR3 sequence (DNA): TGTGCCAGCAGGGGCGAGGAGAGTTCACCCCTCCACTTT. Its protein is CASRGEESSPLHF.

The CDR3 region is CAWRASGGATNEQFF. DNA of the CDR3: TGTGCCTGGAGGGCGAGCGGGGGGGCAACCAATGAGCAGTTCTTC. This sequence joins TRBV30 and TRBJ2-1; 10 bases are a match to TRBD2. The CDR3 has 15 amino acids. Per germline, CDR1 GTSNPN and CDR2 SVGIG (reference sequence). J gave up 6 bases and V 3 bases, and 8 bases lay outside the gene matches.

This chain links TRBV5-1 with TRBJ1-3; unclear D gene. Germline loops: CDR1 SGHRS, CDR2 YFSETQ. CDR3 length: 14 amino acids. V lost 4 bases, J lost 0 bases, and 8 bases lay in between. CDR3 DNA: TGCGCCAGCAGCACTGGCTACTCTGGAAACACCATATATTTT. Translated, it gives CASSTGYSGNTIYF. Combining the CDR3 with reference TRBV5-1 and TRBJ1-3 gives the whole variable domain KAGVTQTPRYLIKTRGQQVTLSCSPISGHRSVSWYQQTPGQGLQFLFEYFSETQRNKGNFPGRFSGRQFSNSRSEMNVSTLELGDSALYLCASSTGYSGNTIYFGEGSWLTVV.

J is TRBJ2-7 and V is TRBV4-3, with D hard to call. V lost 3 bases and J 2 bases, leaving 11 bases between the germline ends. CDR1 is LGHNA, CDR2 YSLEER, per germline. The CDR3 runs 14 residues. The CDR3 loop is CASSQERFTYEQYF. In nucleotides, the CDR3 is TGCGCCAGCAGCCAGGAAAGATTTACCTACGAGCAGTACTTC.

This CDR3 is CAIRSTGLGGGVTHYEQYF. The CDR3 bases are TGTGCCATCAGATCGACGGGACTAGGAGGAGGTGTTACTCATTACGAGCAGTACTTC. The J gene is TRBJ2-7, the V gene TRBV10-3; 8 bases match TRBD2. The V gene's germline CDR1 is ENHRY and CDR2 SYGVKD. The CDR3 runs to 19 residues. The ends lost 6 bases at V and 4 bases at J; junction bases unmatched: 23.

The V call is TRBV7-3, the J call TRBJ1-2; D unclear. This CDR3 is 16 amino acids long. V was clipped by 2 bases and J by 4 bases, with 17 bases between them. In germline, CDR1 is SGHTA, CDR2 FQGTGA. The CDR3 DNA reads as TGTGCCAGCAGCTTACGCCCCCCTCATAGACGCTATGGCTACACCTTC. Translation: CASSLRPPHRRYGYTF.

The chain recombines TRBV11-2 with TRBJ2-7; D call uncertain. Germline values: CDR1 SGHAT, CDR2 FQNNGV. The CDR3 has 13 residues. Trimming shortened V by 6 bases and J by 4 bases, and 13 bases separated the two germline ends. The CDR3 loop reads CASSSQAGYEQYF. In nucleotides, the CDR3 is TGTGCCAGCAGTTCCCAGGCCGGTTACGAGCAGTACTTC. The full variable domain, completed using reference TRBV11-2 and TRBJ2-7, is EAGVAQSPRYKIIEKRQSVAFWCNPISGHATLYWYQQILGQGPKLLIQFQNNGVVDDSQLPKDRFSAERLKGVDSTLKIQPAKLEDSAVYLCASSSQAGYEQYFGPGTRLTVT.